A single sample gave rise to the 22 T cell receptor beta chains below, sequenced in a study of Graves' ophthalmopathy and Graves' hyperthyroidism. Amplified TCR beta CDR3 regions were obtained using RNA transcripts as template. HTBI primers were employed in first-round RT-PCR, then a second-round multiplex PCR followed. Each CDR3 protein is one row after TCRdb ran MiXCR on the multiplex PCR reads. The sample lists roughly 1.1 million distinct CDR3 sequences, 35% to 40% occurring once. The sample taken for sequencing was peripheral blood or thyroid tissue (not recorded which). The receptor source for this set is an adult man with Graves' hyperthyroidism.

This clonotype appeared once. The chain joins TRBV7-9 to TRBJ1-2; 8 nucleotides align to TRBD1. The CDR3 has 16 residues. The V segment lost 5 bases and the J segment 5 bases; nucleotides outside the gene matches: 13. Germline CDR1 is SEHNR and CDR2 is FQNEAQ (reference sequence). CDR3 protein: CASSPRQGPNSYGYTF. The CDR3 DNA follows: TGTGCCAGCAGCCCCCGACAGGGGCCCAATTCTTATGGCTACACCTTC.

This chain uses TRBV10-3 with TRBJ2-2, with 13 nucleotides matching TRBD2. Germline V gene data show CDR1 as ENHRY and CDR2 as SYGVKD. This CDR3 contains 17 residues. V was clipped by 1 base and J by 4 bases; unmatched bases: 3. CDR3 nucleotides: TGTGCCATCAGTGAGTGGGGGACTAGCGGGACCACCGGGGAGCTGTTTTTT. Encoded protein: CAISEWGTSGTTGELFF.

This clonotype was counted between two and nine times. The chain is built from TRBV5-1 and TRBJ2-7; TRBD2 agrees at 13 bases. The trim removed 2 bases at V and 0 bases at J, leaving 5 bases unmatched. In germline, CDR1 is SGHRS, CDR2 YFSETQ. The CDR3 has 17 residues. The CDR3 is CASSFGLAGVISYEQYF. CDR3 DNA sequence: TGCGCCAGCAGCTTTGGACTAGCGGGAGTAATCTCCTACGAGCAGTACTTC.

This chain links TRBV25-1 with TRBJ1-1; D is ambiguous. CDR3 length equals 12 residues. The V end was cut by 5 bases, the J end by 10 bases, with 14 bases between. Germline CDR1 is MGHDK and CDR2 is SYGVNS. CDR3 nucleotide sequence: TGTGCCAGCAGTTTCTTACGGGCTGGAGCTTTCTTT. It codes for CASSFLRAGAFF. The full variable domain, in which reference TRBV25-1 and TRBJ1-1 provide the parts outside the CDR3, is EADIYQTPRYLVIGTGKKITLECSQTMGHDKMYWYQQDPGMELHLIHYSYGVNSTEKGDLSSESTVSRIRTEHFPLTLESARPSHTSQYLCASSFLRAGAFFGQGTRLTVV.

This clonotype was counted many times. V and J are TRBV4-3 and TRBJ1-1, with D perhaps TRBD1 (6 bases). V was trimmed by 4 bases and J by 0 bases, leaving 15 bases between them. CDR1 and CDR2 (germline): LGHNA, YSLEER. The CDR3 runs 16 residues. The CDR3 loop reads CASSPRGEGVNTEAFF. The CDR3 DNA reads TGCGCCAGCAGCCCAAGAGGGGAGGGGGTGAACACTGAAGCTTTCTTT.

The chain carries TRBV29-1 and TRBJ1-1; D is possibly TRBD1 (5 bases). Looked up from germline, CDR1 is SQVTM and CDR2 is ANQGSEA. V was clipped by 2 bases and J by 0 bases, with 10 bases between them. The CDR3 runs to 14 residues. The DNA for the CDR3 is TGCAGCGTTGAACTGCAGGGAATGAACACTGAAGCTTTCTTT. Protein: CSVELQGMNTEAFF.

In regard to this clonotype: Mismatch with germline at one junction end may stem from a read error. The rearrangement links TRBV7-9 to TRBJ2-7; no firm D call. CDR3 length: 16 residues. CDR1 is SEHNR, CDR2 FQNEAQ, per germline (reference sequence). The CDR3 here is CASSLIPESDNYEQYF. Written as DNA, the CDR3 is TGCGCCAGCAGCTTGATTCCGGAAAGCGACAACTACGAGCAGTACTTC.

The V gene is TRBV11-2, the J gene TRBJ2-7; 9 bases are shared with TRBD2. Germline V CDR1 and CDR2: SGHAT, FQNNGV. V shed 5 bases, J shed 4 bases, and the junction held 12 bases outside the gene matches. This CDR3 spans 16 amino acids. CDR3 nucleotides: TGTGCCAGCAGCCCTTTTAGAATGCGGGGGGGATACGAGCAGTACTTC. Protein sequence: CASSPFRMRGGYEQYF.

This clonotype was observed many times. The chain has TRBV7-9 and TRBJ1-3; unclear D gene. V was shortened by 2 bases and J by 0 bases, with 5 bases between the two germline ends. Germline-derived CDR1 and CDR2 are SEHNR and FQNEAQ (reference sequence). The CDR3 loop spans 14 amino acids. CDR3 nucleotide sequence: TGTGCCAGCAGCTTACAGGTCTCTGGAAACACCATATATTTT. Its protein product is CASSLQVSGNTIYF.

The genes are TRBV14 and TRBJ1-6; D remains unclear. Deletions cut 4 bases from V and 6 bases from J, with 7 bases between. Germline V gene lookup returns CDR1 SGHDN and CDR2 FVKESK. The CDR3 runs to 13 residues. In nucleotides, the CDR3 is TGTGCCAGCAGCCCCCACAGTAATTCACCCCTCCACTTT. It encodes CASSPHSNSPLHF.

This clonotype was picked up many times. V and J are TRBV20-1 and TRBJ1-5, with a weak D call TRBD1 (6 bases). From germline, CDR1 is DFQATT and CDR2 SNEGSKA (reference sequence). Trimming removed 5 bases at V and 3 bases at J, with 11 bases between. The CDR3 length is 13 residues. As DNA, the CDR3 is TGCAGTGCTCAAGGGACATACAATCAGCCCCAGCATTTT. Residues: CSAQGTYNQPQHF.

Details on this clonotype: An end of the junction does not agree with germline; a read error may underlie this. This chain links TRBV10-3 with TRBJ1-1, with D unresolved. Looked up from germline, CDR1 is ENHRY and CDR2 is SYGVKD. This CDR3 spans 14 amino acids. The chain's CDR3 is CASSYTSGNTEAFF. The CDR3 DNA reads as TGTGCCAGCAGTTACACCTCAGGGAACACTGAAGCTTTCTTT.

This clonotype was seen at least ten times. In DNA, the CDR3 is TGTGCCAGCAGCCGTCTAGCGGGAGTTGATCAAGAGACCCAGTACTTC. It yields the protein CASSRLAGVDQETQYF. The J gene is TRBJ2-5, the V gene TRBV4-2; 10 bases fit TRBD2. Germline loops: CDR1 LGHNA, CDR2 YNFKEQ. V was clipped by 4 bases and J by 2 bases; unmatched bases: 7. This CDR3 has 16 residues.

The chain links TRBV6-5 to TRBJ2-7; 7 positions match TRBD1. The CDR3 contains 14 residues. V dropped 7 bases and J dropped 0; count of bases not matched to a gene: 6. CDR1 and CDR2 (germline): MNHEY, SVGAGI. CDR3 protein: CASTRQGASYEQYF. The CDR3 coding sequence is TGTGCCAGCACACGACAGGGAGCCTCCTACGAGCAGTACTTC.

This clonotype was observed many times. The V gene is TRBV5-8, the J gene TRBJ2-5; TRBD1 matches at 11 bases. Trimming removed 6 bases from V and 4 bases from J; junction bases left unmatched: 5. Germline CDR1 and CDR2: SGHTS and YDEGEE. The CDR3 covers 14 residues. In DNA, the CDR3 is TGTGCCAGCAAAGGACAGGGGGCAGTAGAGACCCAGTACTTC. Its translation: CASKGQGAVETQYF.

The chain employs TRBV11-1 and TRBJ1-1, with TRBD1 as a possible D gene (6 bases). The CDR3 is 18 residues long. V lost 3 bases and J lost 13, with 33 bases in between. CDR1 and CDR2 (germline): SGHAT, FQDESV (reference sequence). For the CDR3, the DNA is TGTGCCAGCAGCTTCAGAGCGACGGCAAACGGAGGGACACTGATCGTTTTCTTT. Protein product: CASSFRATANGGTLIVFF.

At least ten counts were recorded for this clonotype. The chain links TRBV9 to TRBJ1-1; weak D call: TRBD1 (6 bases). Looked up from germline, CDR1 is SGDLS and CDR2 is YYNGEE. There are 15 residues in the CDR3. With 0 bases removed from V and 11 bases from J, the gap between germline ends came to 20 bases. CDR3 region: CASSVEEETGRGAFF. DNA of the CDR3: TGTGCCAGCAGCGTAGAGGAGGAGACAGGTCGCGGGGCTTTCTTT.

This clonotype was seen ten or more times. V gene TRBV19 combines with J gene TRBJ1-5; 9 nucleotides agree with TRBD1. CDR1 and CDR2 from the germline V gene are LNHDA and SQIVND (reference sequence). CDR3 length: 13 amino acids. The V segment lost 9 bases and the J segment 4 bases; nucleotides outside the gene matches: 4. CDR3 nucleotide sequence: TGTGCCAGCAGCGGGACAGGGAATCAGCCCCAGCATTTT. Translating gives CASSGTGNQPQHF.

The CDR3 DNA reads as TGTGCCAGCAGCCCGGCGGGCAACTACGAGCAGTACTTC. It specifies CASSPAGNYEQYF. The chain couples TRBV5-4 to TRBJ2-7; tentatively, D is TRBD2 (5 bases). There are 13 residues in the CDR3. V was trimmed by 4 bases and J by 3 bases, leaving 11 bases between them. Germline V CDR1 and CDR2: SGHNT, YYREEE (reference sequence).

The V gene is TRBV9, the J gene TRBJ2-7, with TRBD1 identical over 7 bases. The CDR3 contains 14 residues. V gave up 4 bases and J gave up 4 bases; unmatched junction bases: 8. CDR1 and CDR2 (germline): SGDLS, YYNGEE. The chain's CDR3 is CASSRGQVEYEQYF. Written as DNA, the CDR3 is TGTGCCAGCAGCCGCGGACAGGTTGAATACGAGCAGTACTTC.

Worth noting for this clonotype: At one boundary the junction diverges from the germline segment, which might be a read error. This rearrangement joins TRBV5-5 to TRBJ1-2; D unresolved. The length of the CDR3 is 15 residues. Germline values: CDR1 SGHKS, CDR2 YYEKEE (reference sequence). The CDR3, as DNA: TGCGCCAGCGGCCAAGATTCAGGTCCCAACTATGGCTACACCTTC. Translating gives CASGQDSGPNYGYTF.

The V gene is TRBV19, the J gene TRBJ1-2; possibly TRBD1 for D (6 bases). The CDR3 sequence is 12 residues long. Germline V gene sequence: CDR1 LNHDA, CDR2 SQIVND (reference sequence). Trimming shortened V by 3 bases and J by 7 bases, and 9 bases separated the two germline ends. The CDR3 region has the DNA TGTGCCAGTAGTATCTCGACAGGTGGCTACACCTTC. Protein product: CASSISTGGYTF.